Below, 28 T cell receptor beta chains from the same sample are listed, as sequenced in a study of blood T cells in healthy people across ages. A J-beta primer mix and a sample-barcoded 5' primer were used in a second PCR of roughly 6 to 12 cycles. TCRdb itself ran the 5' RACE reads through MiXCR, one entry per CDR3 protein. The sample holds approximately 850,000 distinct CDR3 sequences, 58% seen once. Source material: blood. The receptor set was obtained from a man aged 25-40 years in good health.

This rearrangement joins TRBV6-2 or TRBV6-3 to TRBJ2-5; D not resolved. V lost 5 bases, J lost 1 base, and 11 bases lay in between. CDR1 and CDR2 (germline): MNHEY, SVGEGT. The CDR3 length is 14 residues. CDR3 bases: TGTGCCAGCAGTCACGCGAGGTCCCAAGAGACCCAGTACTTC. It is translated as CASSHARSQETQYF.

The V call is TRBV7-3, the J call TRBJ2-7; 7 nucleotides line up with TRBD2. The germline V gene has CDR1 SGHTA and CDR2 FQGTGA. Trimming took 5 bases from V and 5 from J; bases not matched to a gene: 9. This CDR3 has 14 amino acids. CDR3 in amino acids: CASSGGGSGDEQYF. In DNA form, the CDR3 reads TGTGCCAGCAGCGGGGGGGGGTCTGGCGACGAGCAGTACTTC.

Comments on this clonotype: A junction boundary mismatches the germline segment, possibly from a read error. V and J are TRBV4-2 and TRBJ2-3; TRBD2 agrees at 9 bases. This CDR3 spans 17 amino acids. Germline V gene lookup returns CDR1 LGHNA and CDR2 YNFKEQ. CDR3 DNA sequence: TGTGCCGGCAGCCAAGAAGGTAGCGGGGGTCCGGGGGATACGCAGTATTTT. It is translated as CAGSQEGSGGPGDTQYF.

The chain has TRBV7-2 and TRBJ2-7; possible D gene TRBD2, 7 bases. The CDR3 is 13 residues long. CDR1 and CDR2 from the germline V gene are SGHTA and FQGNSA. Deletions cut 5 bases from V and 3 bases from J, with 11 bases between. The CDR3 DNA follows: TGTGCCAGCAGCCAGGGGACTAACTACGAGCAGTACTTC. It codes for CASSQGTNYEQYF.

The chain combines TRBV5-1 with TRBJ2-4; TRBD1 is a possible D gene (5 bases). The J call may be wrong; the DNA end is better matched by TRBJ2-7. This CDR3 comprises 12 residues. Germline lookup yields CDR1 SGHRS and CDR2 YFSETQ. In nucleotides, the CDR3 is TGCGCCAGTAAAACCGACAGCTACGAGCAGTACTTC. It is translated as CASKTDSYEQYF.

The chain combines TRBV4-2 with TRBJ2-4, with 9 bases aligning to TRBD2. The DNA end favors TRBJ2-7, so the J call may be wrong. CDR1 LGHNA and CDR2 YNFKEQ come from the germline V gene. CDR3 length: 17 amino acids. As DNA, the CDR3 is TGTGCCAGCAGCCAAGAATTTAATAGCGGGAGTGGTTACGAGCAGTACTTC. Its translation is CASSQEFNSGSGYEQYF.

This chain links TRBV6-1 with TRBJ2-7, with D perhaps matching TRBD2 (5 bases). Germline V gene lookup returns CDR1 MNHNS and CDR2 SASEGT. This CDR3 spans 13 amino acids. V lost 5 bases and J 6 bases, leaving 14 bases between the germline ends. CDR3 coding DNA: TGTGCCAGCAGTTTCAACCTGGAGGTCGAGCAGTACTTC. Encoded protein: CASSFNLEVEQYF.

The chain joins TRBV7-2 to TRBJ2-5; D perhaps matches TRBD2 (6 bases). CDR1 and CDR2 (germline): SGHTA, FQGNSA. The CDR3 is made up of 15 amino acids. Between the trimmed V and J ends, which lost 4 bases and 3 bases, there was a span of 15 bases. The CDR3 coding sequence is TGTGCCAGCAGCTGCGTCGGGGGTAGGGAAGAGACCCAGTACTTC. This sequence encodes CASSCVGGREETQYF.

This clonotype was observed a handful of times. The chain recombines TRBV4-2 with TRBJ2-3; no clear D. Germline lookup yields CDR1 LGHNA and CDR2 YNFKEQ. The CDR3 is 14 residues long. The germline V and J ends were trimmed by 1 base and 3 bases, with 8 bases remaining between them. The CDR3 bases are TGTGCCAGCAGCCAAGTACTTAGGACAGATACGCAGTATTTT. Residues: CASSQVLRTDTQYF.

There are a few counts of this clonotype. The genes are TRBV20-1 and TRBJ1-2, with 9 bases matching TRBD1. The V gene's germline CDR1 is DFQATT and CDR2 SNEGSKA (reference sequence). J gave up 8 bases and V 2 bases, and 12 bases lay outside the gene matches. The CDR3 sequence is 15 residues long. CDR3 region: CSARPQTGTGKGYTF. The CDR3, as DNA: TGCAGTGCTAGACCTCAAACCGGGACAGGGAAAGGCTACACCTTC.

This clonotype was detected only a few times. The chain links TRBV20-1 to TRBJ2-7, with D possibly TRBD1 on 5 matching bases. Looked up from germline, CDR1 is DFQATT and CDR2 is SNEGSKA (reference sequence). The V end was cut by 5 bases, the J end by 2 bases, with 10 bases between. The CDR3 is 12 amino acids. Written as DNA, the CDR3 is TGCAGTGCTGTTCAGGGTACCTACGAGCAGTACTTC. Protein: CSAVQGTYEQYF.

This chain links TRBV9 with TRBJ2-3; D unresolved. V shed 3 bases and J shed 3 bases, with 17 bases lying between them. Germline CDR1 is SGDLS and CDR2 is YYNGEE. This CDR3 contains 16 residues. CDR3 region: CASSAGSSAWTDTQYF. The CDR3 DNA reads TGTGCCAGCAGCGCCGGAAGTTCAGCATGGACAGATACGCAGTATTTT.

The chain recombines TRBV10-3 with TRBJ2-3; D is uncertain. Germline V gives CDR1 ENHRY, CDR2 SYGVKD. Trimming removed 11 bases from V and 6 bases from J, with 12 bases in between. This CDR3 is 11 amino acids long. DNA for the CDR3: TGTGCCGCGAGAGCTGAGGATACGCAGTATTTT. Residues: CAARAEDTQYF.

This chain links TRBV24-1 with TRBJ2-2, with 9 bases fitting TRBD1. There are 14 residues in the CDR3. Germline trimming cut 7 bases from V and 3 bases from J; bases unmatched to any gene: 2. CDR1 is KGHDR and CDR2 is SFDVKD in the germline V gene. CDR3 in amino acids: CATRGQGDTGELFF. The CDR3 DNA follows: TGTGCCACCAGGGGACAGGGAGACACCGGGGAGCTGTTTTTT.

A remark on this clonotype: Given a much more abundant clone one base away, this may be a read error. This chain uses TRBV12-3 or TRBV12-4 with TRBJ2-5, with D unresolved. The V end was cut by 6 bases, the J end by 11 bases, with 22 bases between. This CDR3 has 14 residues. As DNA, the CDR3 is TGTGCCAGCAGCCGTCTCCGTGGTTTCGATGAGCAGTACTTC. As protein: CASSRLRGFDEQYF.

The chain recombines TRBV29-1 with TRBJ2-1; D possibly corresponds to TRBD1 (7 bases). V was pared by 8 bases and J by 6 bases, with 20 bases between. This CDR3 comprises 14 residues. Germline values: CDR1 SQVTM, CDR2 ANQGSEA. This CDR3 reads CSTSGGTVSNEQFF. CDR3 nucleotide sequence: TGCAGCACCTCAGGGGGGACAGTTTCCAATGAGCAGTTCTTC.

This clonotype was observed a few times. The rearrangement uses TRBV11-2 and TRBJ2-7, with 8 nucleotides matching TRBD1. Germline V gene sequence: CDR1 SGHAT, CDR2 FQNNGV. The CDR3 is 15 amino acids. V shed 1 base and J 0 bases; nucleotides not matched to a gene: 2. The CDR3 spells CASSLGQGPSYEQYF. In DNA form, the CDR3 reads TGTGCCAGCAGCTTAGGACAGGGGCCCTCCTACGAGCAGTACTTC.

This clonotype has just one count. V usage is TRBV20-1 and J usage is TRBJ2-4, with 7 bases that match TRBD1. The end of the DNA is better explained by TRBJ2-7, so the J call may be wrong. The length of the CDR3 is 15 residues. The germline gives CDR1 DFQATT, CDR2 SNEGSKA (reference sequence). The CDR3: CSARSQGEFSYEQYF. The CDR3 nucleotides are TGCAGTGCTAGATCTCAGGGGGAGTTTAGCTACGAGCAGTACTTC.

This clonotype was recorded a few times. V is TRBV29-1 and J is TRBJ2-7, with D possibly being TRBD2 (7 bases). The CDR3 runs 12 residues. V was clipped by 4 bases and J by 7 bases, with 14 bases between them. Germline V gene data show CDR1 as SQVTM and CDR2 as ANQGSEA. In nucleotides, the CDR3 is TGCAGCGTTGGAGGGGGGGAGGGGGAGCAGTACTTC. As protein: CSVGGGEGEQYF.

A note on this clonotype: The CDR3 does not end in the conserved phenylalanine or tryptophan, so this is likely a read error. This chain uses TRBV18 with TRBJ1-1, with 7 bases lining up with TRBD1. The V gene end was trimmed by 8 bases and the J gene end by 0 bases; junction bases not matched to a gene: 6. From germline, CDR1 is KGHSH and CDR2 LQKENI. The CDR3 is 14 residues long. CDR3: CASQSGQLNTEAFL. CDR3 DNA: TGTGCCAGCCAATCGGGACAGCTGAACACTGAAGCTTTCTTG.

V gene TRBV4-1 combines with J gene TRBJ2-7, with TRBD2 as a possible D gene (5 bases). V gave up 0 bases and J gave up 5 bases, with 14 bases separating them. Germline CDR1 is MGHRA and CDR2 is YSYEKL. This CDR3 is 15 amino acids long. CDR3 sequence: CASSQENRGVDEQYF. DNA for the CDR3: TGCGCCAGCAGCCAAGAAAATCGGGGTGTAGACGAGCAGTACTTC.

The rearrangement links TRBV3-1 to TRBJ1-4, with D uncertain. The CDR3 runs 13 residues. The ends were cut back, 4 bases at V and 3 bases at J, with 6 bases in the middle. The V gene's germline CDR1 is LGHDT and CDR2 YNNKEL (reference sequence). The CDR3 loop is CASSRMPNEKLFF. The CDR3, as DNA: TGTGCCAGCAGCCGTATGCCTAATGAAAAACTGTTTTTT.

This CDR3 is CASSLLIEETQYF. CDR3 bases: TGTGCCAGCAGCTTGCTGATCGAAGAGACCCAGTACTTC. The V gene is TRBV11-2, the J gene TRBJ2-5; D not certain. The V end lost 3 bases, the J end lost 3 bases, and 8 bases lay between the germline ends. CDR1 is SGHAT, CDR2 FQNNGV, per germline. The CDR3 has 13 residues.

The J gene is TRBJ2-7, the V gene TRBV7-9, with no clear D. V shed 2 bases and J shed 2 bases, with 10 bases lying between them. Per germline, CDR1 SEHNR and CDR2 FQNEAQ (reference sequence). The length of the CDR3 is 14 residues. For the CDR3, the DNA is TGTGCCAGCAGCTTAAGGAGCTTAACCTACGAGCAGTACTTC. Translated: CASSLRSLTYEQYF.

The sample holds many counts of this clonotype. The J gene is TRBJ2-7, the V gene TRBV7-2; D may be TRBD2 (5 bases). CDR1 and CDR2 (germline): SGHTA, FQGNSA. The CDR3 runs to 13 residues. Trimming stripped 6 bases from V and 1 base from J, with 10 bases between. The CDR3 bases are TGTGCCAGCAGTCTTGACTATTCCTACGAGCAGTACTTC. Translating it yields CASSLDYSYEQYF.

The CDR3 is CASSQGSYYGYTF. CDR3 nucleotide sequence: TGTGCCAGCAGCCAAGGGAGTTACTATGGCTACACCTTC. This sequence joins TRBV14 and TRBJ1-2; D not certain. Germline V gene sequence: CDR1 SGHDN, CDR2 FVKESK. V was shortened by 1 base and J by 3 bases, with 6 bases between the two germline ends. The CDR3 runs 13 residues.

To note about this clonotype: A single base separates this from a much larger clone, so it may be a read error. The V gene is TRBV5-6, the J gene TRBJ2-4; 9 bases map to TRBD2. The J call may be faulty, since TRBJ2-7 better matches the DNA end. The CDR3 consists of 14 residues. Germline-derived CDR1 and CDR2 are SGHDT and YYEEEE. CDR3 protein: CASSVTSGNYEQYF. The CDR3 DNA sequence: TGTGCCAGCAGCGTGACTAGCGGAAACTACGAGCAGTACTTC.

In this sample, this clonotype turned up many times. As DNA, the CDR3 is TGTGCCAGCAGCCCCCGTCATGGACTGATGAACACTGAAGCTTTCTTT. It translates to CASSPRHGLMNTEAFF. V is TRBV7-2 and J is TRBJ1-1; D ambiguous. Germline loops: CDR1 SGHTA, CDR2 FQGNSA. The CDR3 spans 16 residues. Trimming shortened V by 5 bases and J by 0 bases, and 16 bases separated the two germline ends.